Shown below are 14 T cell receptor beta chains from a single sample sequenced in a study of molecular identifiers for immune sequencing clone quantification. TCRdb reanalysed the PCR reads using MiXCR and keeps one entry per CDR3 protein. The repertoire holds 300,000 to 350,000 distinct CDR3 sequences, with about a fifth as singletons. The sequencing input was naive CD8+ T cells from blood, with Jurkat cell RNA spiked in. Subset described: FACS-sorted CD8+CD4-CCR7+CD45RA+ naive T cells. These TCRs come from a human donor in good health. Some libraries in this study had Jurkat cell RNA spiked in.

This clonotype was found once. A read error may account for a junction end that differs from germline. The rearrangement links TRBV7-4 to TRBJ2-7; D ambiguous. The CDR3 covers 15 residues. Germline V gene lookup returns CDR1 SGHVT and CDR2 SQSDAQ. CDR3: CASSSPVGQPYEQYF. The CDR3 nucleotides read TGCGCCAGCAGCTCCCCCGTCGGCCAACCCTACGAGCAGTACTTC.

This clonotype showed up just once. Since a much larger clone is just one base distant, this may be a read error. V usage is TRBV7-9 and J usage is TRBJ2-2; D unclear. Germline assignment: CDR1 SEHNR and CDR2 FQNEAQ (reference sequence). This CDR3 is built from 13 residues. V was trimmed by 8 bases and J by 6 bases, leaving 13 bases between them. The DNA for the CDR3 is TGTGCCAGCCCTGGACCTGGGCCCGGGGAGCTGTTTTTT. It translates to CASPGPGPGELFF.

This clonotype came up many times. V usage is TRBV5-1 and J usage is TRBJ2-5; tentative D call: TRBD1 (5 bases). Trimming cost V 3 bases and J 3 bases, with 18 bases left between them. CDR3 length: 16 amino acids. Germline loops: CDR1 SGHRS, CDR2 YFSETQ. CDR3 sequence: CASSSRPGRVEETQYF. CDR3 in DNA: TGCGCCAGCAGCTCAAGACCCGGCAGGGTCGAAGAGACCCAGTACTTC. The variable domain in full, completed from reference TRBV5-1 and TRBJ2-5, reads KAGVTQTPRYLIKTRGQQVTLSCSPISGHRSVSWYQQTPGQGLQFLFEYFSETQRNKGNFPGRFSGRQFSNSRSEMNVSTLELGDSALYLCASSSRPGRVEETQYFGPGTRLLVL.

Ten or more counts support this clonotype. V is TRBV7-9 and J is TRBJ2-7, with TRBD1 matching 11 bases. The CDR3 loop spans 15 amino acids. The trim removed 3 bases at V and 4 bases at J, leaving 5 bases unmatched. CDR1 is SEHNR, CDR2 FQNEAQ, per germline (reference sequence). The CDR3 region is CASSFPGTGGYEQYF. CDR3 nucleotide sequence: TGTGCCAGCAGCTTCCCCGGGACAGGGGGGTACGAGCAGTACTTC.

Regarding this clonotype: A much bigger clone sits one base away, suggesting this may be a read error. A read error is likely, as this CDR3 ends without the conserved phenylalanine or tryptophan. The chain carries TRBV20-1 and TRBJ2-7; a possible D gene is TRBD1 (7 bases). The germline V gene has CDR1 DFQATT and CDR2 SNEGSKA (reference sequence). With 3 bases removed from V and 6 bases from J, the gap between germline ends came to 18 bases. The length of the CDR3 is 14 residues. The CDR3 loop reads CSASLTGRMGEQYS. In nucleotides, the CDR3 is TGCAGTGCTAGCTTGACAGGGAGGATGGGCGAGCAGTACTCC.

The chain carries TRBV6-6 and TRBJ2-7; tentatively, D is TRBD1 (6 bases). V was pared by 6 bases and J by 5 bases, with 23 bases between. Germline CDR1 reads MNHNY; CDR2 reads SVGAGI (reference sequence). This CDR3 is built from 16 residues. As DNA, the CDR3 is TGTGCCAGCAGACCCCGACGCCCAGGGGTTCCTAACGAGCAGTACTTC. Its protein product is CASRPRRPGVPNEQYF.

The sample holds many counts of this clonotype. This chain links TRBV4-1 with TRBJ2-2; D not certain. Trimming pared 6 bases from V and 2 bases from J, leaving 13 bases between. CDR1 is MGHRA, CDR2 YSYEKL, per germline. CDR3 length: 15 amino acids. CDR3 residues: CASREDEPNTGELFF. The CDR3 nucleotides are TGCGCCAGCAGAGAGGACGAACCTAACACCGGGGAGCTGTTTTTT.

The table lists this clonotype with many counts. The chain has TRBV2 and TRBJ1-5, with no clear D. This CDR3 has 13 amino acids. The germline V gene has CDR1 SNHLY and CDR2 FYNNEI. Trimming took off 3 bases at V and 3 bases at J, with 6 bases between the two ends. CDR3 nucleotide sequence: TGTGCCAGCAGTGACCCACCCAATCAGCCCCAGCATTTT. Its translation is CASSDPPNQPQHF.

For this clonotype: A read error may explain this, as a much larger clone is one base away. V gene TRBV2 combines with J gene TRBJ2-7; maybe TRBD2 (6 bases). In germline, CDR1 is SNHLY, CDR2 FYNNEI. This CDR3 comprises 15 residues. CDR3 DNA sequence: TGTGCCGGCAGTGAAAGGGCGGGAAAAGCCTACGAGCAGTACTTC. This sequence encodes CAGSERAGKAYEQYF.

A word on this clonotype: At one boundary the junction diverges from the germline segment, which might be a read error. The chain combines TRBV11-2 with TRBJ2-1; D is undetermined. CDR3 length: 12 residues. Looked up from germline, CDR1 is SGHAT and CDR2 is FQNNGV. In DNA form, the CDR3 reads TGTGCCAGCAGCCCTATGCACAATGAGCAGTCCTTC. It translates to CASSPMHNEQSF.

This clonotype was recorded at least ten times. V and J are TRBV7-2 and TRBJ2-1; the D is unclear. V was pared by 5 bases and J by 5 bases, with 13 bases between. The CDR3 covers 14 residues. Germline values: CDR1 SGHTA, CDR2 FQGNSA. The CDR3: CASSAHIRNNEQFF. CDR3 nucleotides: TGTGCCAGCAGCGCTCATATCCGGAACAATGAGCAGTTCTTC.

This clonotype came up many times. The chain couples TRBV7-2 to TRBJ2-1, with TRBD2 matching over 11 bases. CDR1 and CDR2 from the germline V gene are SGHTA and FQGNSA. This CDR3 has 17 amino acids. The junction had 6 bases not matched to a gene; V was cut back by 1 base and J by 4 bases. CDR3 DNA: TGTGCCAGCAGCTTAGGGTCTAGCGGGGGGCTATACAATGAGCAGTTCTTC. Translating it yields CASSLGSSGGLYNEQFF.

This clonotype showed up many times. V usage is TRBV6-2 or TRBV6-3 and J usage is TRBJ2-7; D may match TRBD1 or TRBD2 (6 bases each). This CDR3 is built from 15 residues. The germline gives CDR1 MNHEY, CDR2 SVGEGT. With 6 bases removed from V and 3 bases from J, the gap between germline ends came to 18 bases. The CDR3 bases are TGTGCCAGCAGGCCTGGGACTCAAGGGGGCTACGAGCAGTACTTC. Translation: CASRPGTQGGYEQYF.

About this clonotype itself: At one end, the junction sequence differs from germline, possibly due to a read error. The chain joins TRBV4-3 to TRBJ2-3; D is perhaps TRBD2 (5 bases). Germline assignment: CDR1 LGHNA and CDR2 YSLEER. The CDR3 is 16 amino acids. The CDR3 DNA sequence: TGCGCCAGCAGCCCCATGGGAGCGCGGCCCACAGATATGCAGTATTTT. It specifies CASSPMGARPTDMQYF.